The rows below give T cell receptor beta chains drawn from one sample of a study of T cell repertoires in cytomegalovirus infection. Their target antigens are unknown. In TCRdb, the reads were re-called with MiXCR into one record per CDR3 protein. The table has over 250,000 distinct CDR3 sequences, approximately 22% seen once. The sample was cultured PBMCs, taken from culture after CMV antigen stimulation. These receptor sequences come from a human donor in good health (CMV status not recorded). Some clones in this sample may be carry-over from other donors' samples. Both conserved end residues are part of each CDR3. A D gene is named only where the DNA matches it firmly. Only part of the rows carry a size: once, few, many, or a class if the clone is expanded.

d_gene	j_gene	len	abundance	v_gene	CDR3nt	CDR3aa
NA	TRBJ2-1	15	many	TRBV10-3	TGTGCCATCAGTGAGTCGGAACTTAAGAGCGATGAGCAGTTCTTC	CAISESELKSDEQFF
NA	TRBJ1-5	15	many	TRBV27	TGTGCCAGCAGTTTACCGGGTCAGACACATCAGCCCCAGCATTTT	CASSLPGQTHQPQHF
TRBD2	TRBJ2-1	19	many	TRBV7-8	TGTGCCAGCAGCCGCGGACTAGCGGGACCCCAGAGCTCCTACAATGAGCAGTTCTTC	CASSRGLAGPQSSYNEQFF
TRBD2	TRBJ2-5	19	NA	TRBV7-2	TGTGCCAGCAGCTCCCAGACTAGCGGGACGGGCATTTTTTTGGAGACCCAGTACTTC	CASSSQTSGTGIFLETQYF
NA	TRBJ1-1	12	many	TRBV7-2	TGTGCCAGCAGCCGGGGACTCACTGAAGCTTTCTTT	CASSRGLTEAFF
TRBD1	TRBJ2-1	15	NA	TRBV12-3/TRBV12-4	TGTGCCAGCAGTCTAGGGGGCTCCCTATACAATGAGCAGTTCTTC	CASSLGGSLYNEQFF
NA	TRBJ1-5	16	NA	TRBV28	TGTGCCAGCAGTTTTGGGGGGCAGGCGACCAATCAGCCCCAGCATTTT	CASSFGGQATNQPQHF
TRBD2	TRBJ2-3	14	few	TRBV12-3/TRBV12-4	TGTGCCAGTTGGACTAGCGCCAGCACAGATACGCAGTATTTT	CASWTSASTDTQYF
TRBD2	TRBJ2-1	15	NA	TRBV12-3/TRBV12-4	TGTGCCAGCATCGGCGGGAGGGCCGTAGGCAATGAGCAGTTCTTC	CASIGGRAVGNEQFF
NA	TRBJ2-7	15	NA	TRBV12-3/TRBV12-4	TGTGCCAGCAGTTTTAAAGGTCGGGGTTTCTACGAGCAGTACTTC	CASSFKGRGFYEQYF
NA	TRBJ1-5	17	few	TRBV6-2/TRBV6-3	TGTGCCAGCAGGAGCCCGCTCAAGGGAGGAGGCAATCAGCCCCAGCATTTT	CASRSPLKGGGNQPQHF
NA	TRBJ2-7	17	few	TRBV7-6	TGTGCCAGCAGCTTAGCGGGTCCGAGTACCCGCGGGTACGAGCAGTACTTC	CASSLAGPSTRGYEQYF
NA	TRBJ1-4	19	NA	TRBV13	TGTGCCAGCAGCTTAGAGTCGCCATGGGCAAAACCAACTAATGAAAAACTGTTTTTT	CASSLESPWAKPTNEKLFF
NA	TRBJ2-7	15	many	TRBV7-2	TGTGCCAGCAGCTTATCGGCGGTTATCTCCTACGAGCAGTACTTC	CASSLSAVISYEQYF
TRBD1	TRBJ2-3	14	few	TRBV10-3	TGTGCCATCAGTGGGACAGGGCCGCCAGATACGCAGTATTTT	CAISGTGPPDTQYF
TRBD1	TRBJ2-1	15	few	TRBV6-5	TGTGCCAGCAGATCAGGGGGAAGTAATTACAATGAGCAGTTCTTC	CASRSGGSNYNEQFF
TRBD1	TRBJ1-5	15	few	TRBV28	TGTGCCAGCAGCCCCCTCGACAGGGGCAATCAGCCCCAGCATTTT	CASSPLDRGNQPQHF
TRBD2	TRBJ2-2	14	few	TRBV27	TGTGCCAGCAGTTGGGGACTAGCTGGCGGGGAGCTGTTTTTT	CASSWGLAGGELFF
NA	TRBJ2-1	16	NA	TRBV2	TGTGCCAGCAAGGTGGGTCCGGGACGGGTCTACAATGAGCAGTTCTTC	CASKVGPGRVYNEQFF
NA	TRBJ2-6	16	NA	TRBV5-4	TGTGCCAGCAGCCCCTCCGACTACTCTGGGGCCAACGTCCTGACTTTC	CASSPSDYSGANVLTF
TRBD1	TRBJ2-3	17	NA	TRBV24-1	TGTGCCACCAGTGAGCCCTCCGGGACAGGAGGGTCAAATACGCAGTATTTT	CATSEPSGTGGSNTQYF
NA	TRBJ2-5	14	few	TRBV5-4	TGTGCCAGCAGATTGTATAGGGACCAAGAGACCCAGTACTTC	CASRLYRDQETQYF
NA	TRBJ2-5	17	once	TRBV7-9	TGTGCCAGCAGCCTAGGCCTAGGGGAAGGCGCGCGGGAGACCCAGTACTTC	CASSLGLGEGARETQYF
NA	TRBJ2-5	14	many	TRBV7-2	TGTGCCAGCAGCTTCTTAGGGGGCCAAGAGACCCAGTACTTC	CASSFLGGQETQYF
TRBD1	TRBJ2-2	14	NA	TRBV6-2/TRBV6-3	TGTGCCAGCAGAGAGGGGGCCATGTCCGGGGAGCTGTTTTTT	CASREGAMSGELFF
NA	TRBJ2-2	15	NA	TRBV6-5	TGTGCCAGCAGTCCCCGGACGGATAACACCGGGGAGCTGTTTTTT	CASSPRTDNTGELFF
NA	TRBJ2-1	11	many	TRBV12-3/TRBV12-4	TGTGCCAGCAGCTTAGTTGGTGAGCAGTTCTTC	CASSLVGEQFF
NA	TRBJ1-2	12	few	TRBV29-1	TGCAGCGTTGGAGGGGTGGTTAATGGCTACACCTTC	CSVGGVVNGYTF
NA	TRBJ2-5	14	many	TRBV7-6	TGTGCCAGCACACCCCCAGGGGGGTGGGAGACCCAGTACTTC	CASTPPGGWETQYF
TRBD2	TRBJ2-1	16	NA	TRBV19	TGTGCCAGTAGGGAGATAATAGCGGGGCGCTACAATGAGCAGTTCTTC	CASREIIAGRYNEQFF
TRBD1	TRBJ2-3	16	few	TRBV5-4	TGTGCCAGCAGGCCCCCCTCCGAGGGGGCTTCAGATACGCAGTATTTT	CASRPPSEGASDTQYF
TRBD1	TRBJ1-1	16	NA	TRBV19	TGTGCCAGTAGTAATCTAATAGGACAGGGGAACACTGAAGCTTTCTTT	CASSNLIGQGNTEAFF
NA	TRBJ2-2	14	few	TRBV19	TGTGCCAGTATCCAGGGCAGGGAAGGCGGGGAGCTGTTTTTT	CASIQGREGGELFF
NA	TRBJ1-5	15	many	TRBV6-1	TGTGCCAGCAGTGAAAATCGGATTAGCAATCAGCCCCAGCATTTT	CASSENRISNQPQHF
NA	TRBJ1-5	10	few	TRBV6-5	TGTGCCAGCGGACGGCAGCCCCAGCATTTT	CASGRQPQHF
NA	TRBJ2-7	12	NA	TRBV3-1	TGTGCCAGCAGCCAACGGGACCGGCGGCAGTACTTC	CASSQRDRRQYF
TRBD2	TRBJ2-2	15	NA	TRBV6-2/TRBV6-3	TGTGCCAGCAGCCTCAGCGGGAGGAAGACCGGGGAGCTGTTTTTT	CASSLSGRKTGELFF
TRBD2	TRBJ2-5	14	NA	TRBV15	TGTGCCACCAGCAGAACTAGCGGAGAAGAGACCCAGTACTTC	CATSRTSGEETQYF
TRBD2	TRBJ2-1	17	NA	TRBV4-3	TGCGCCAGCAGCCAAGATGCGAACGGGAGGGGTTTTAATGAGCAGTTCTTC	CASSQDANGRGFNEQFF
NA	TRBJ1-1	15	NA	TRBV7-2	TGTGCCAGCAGCTTAGGTAATATCTACATCGCTGAAGCTTTCTTT	CASSLGNIYIAEAFF
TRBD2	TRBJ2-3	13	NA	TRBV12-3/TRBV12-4	TGTGCCAGCAGAGTGAGCGGGGGGGATACGCAGTATTTT	CASRVSGGDTQYF
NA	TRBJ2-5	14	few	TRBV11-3	TGTGCCAGCAGCCCCCCCCCCGGGGGCGAGACCCAGTACTTC	CASSPPPGGETQYF
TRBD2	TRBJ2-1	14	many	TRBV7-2	TGTGCCAGCAGCTTAGTTGCCGGGGGGAATGAGCAGTTCTTC	CASSLVAGGNEQFF
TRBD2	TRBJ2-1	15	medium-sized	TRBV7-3	TGTGCCAGCAGCCGGACTAGCGCTACCTACAATGAGCAGTTCTTC	CASSRTSATYNEQFF
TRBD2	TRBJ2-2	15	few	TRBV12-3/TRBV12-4	TGTGCCAGCAGTTCGACTAGCGGCTACACCGGGGAGCTGTTTTTT	CASSSTSGYTGELFF
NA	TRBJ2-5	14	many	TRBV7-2	TGTGCCAGCAGCTGGGCGACGGTCCAAGAGACCCAGTACTTC	CASSWATVQETQYF
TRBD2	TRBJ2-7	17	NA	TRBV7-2	TGTGCCAGCACCCAAGGACTAGCGGGTGAAAGCTCCTACGAGCAGTACTTC	CASTQGLAGESSYEQYF
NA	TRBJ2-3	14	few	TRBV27	TGTGCCAGTATGCCGAGCGGGAGCACAGATACGCAGTATTTT	CASMPSGSTDTQYF
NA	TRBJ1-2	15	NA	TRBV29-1	TGCAGCGTTGAAGATCGGTGGGGCACGGGATATGGCTACACCTTC	CSVEDRWGTGYGYTF